These 28 T cell receptor beta chains originate from one sample sequenced in a study of a mutant IDH1 vaccine in newly diagnosed glioma (dated by TCRdb to the early 2020s). The antigens these receptors bind are not known. Per the publication, the time point label means: week 5, during vaccination. Each vaccine dose, consisting of 300 ug of a 20-mer mutant IDH1 peptide in Montanide, was administered subcutaneously with topical imiquimod. The method behind the library was the immunoSEQ multiplex PCR assay. TCRdb's version of the immuneACCESS table is confined to in-frame rearrangements and falls short of the full clone set. An unresolved V gene accounts for under half of the shortfall where checked; the remainder is of unknown origin. Present in this sample are approximately 26,000 clones, approximately 80% of which were seen just once. The ten largest clones capture around 7.2% of the sample. The specimen was PBMCs, collected from a glioma patient whose treatment included an IDH1 peptide vaccine. The receptors come from a man aged 40-49 years with glioma. Some clones in this sample may be carry-over from other donors' samples.

V gene TRBV25-1 combines with J gene TRBJ2-3; tentative D call: TRBD2 (6 bases). Germline V lookup: CDR1 MGHDK, CDR2 SYGVNS. This CDR3 has 15 residues. V was pared by 5 bases and J by 11 bases, with 23 bases between. CDR3 sequence reads: CASSPNPGLRGGQYF. The CDR3 bases are TGTGCCAGCAGTCCTAACCCGGGACTGCGAGGAGGGCAGTATTTT.

The rearrangement joins TRBV28 to TRBJ2-3; the D is unclear. Germline lookup yields CDR1 MDHEN and CDR2 SYDVKM. V lost 4 bases, J lost 6 bases, and 8 bases lay in between. The CDR3 runs 12 residues. In DNA form, the CDR3 reads TGTGCCAGCAGTTCACAGCCGGATACGCAGTATTTT. Protein: CASSSQPDTQYF.

CDR3 nucleotide sequence: TGCAGTGCTCTTGGTGGGCGGGATGCTTTCTTT. This codes for CSALGGRDAFF. The chain links TRBV20-1 to TRBJ1-1, with D unclear. V was clipped by 5 bases and J by 11 bases, with 15 bases between them. CDR3 length: 11 residues. Per the germline V gene, CDR1 is DFQATT and CDR2 is SNEGSKA (reference sequence).

This chain connects TRBV10-3 to TRBJ1-6; weak D call: TRBD1 (5 bases). The CDR3 runs 13 residues. V was pared by 6 bases and J by 7 bases, with 10 bases between. Germline V gene sequence: CDR1 ENHRY, CDR2 SYGVKD. CDR3 region: CAIRKGENSPLHF. CDR3 in DNA: TGTGCCATCAGGAAAGGGGAGAATTCACCCCTCCACTTT.

The V and J genes are TRBV5-1 and TRBJ1-3; TRBD1 might be the D (5 bases). This CDR3 comprises 16 residues. Germline loops: CDR1 SGHRS, CDR2 YFSETQ. V lost 0 bases and J lost 0, with 10 bases in between. Written as DNA, the CDR3 is TGCGCCAGCAGCTTGGCCTGGGGGTTCTCTGGAAACACCATATATTTT. It codes for CASSLAWGFSGNTIYF.

V and J are TRBV11-2 and TRBJ1-4; weak D call: TRBD1 (5 bases). The V gene's germline CDR1 is SGHAT and CDR2 FQNNGV. Trimming removed 3 bases at V and 8 bases at J, with 7 bases between. The CDR3 loop spans 12 amino acids. CDR3 sequence: CASSLGGEKLFF. The CDR3 DNA sequence: TGTGCCAGCAGCTTGGGGGGAGAAAAACTGTTTTTT. Looking up the rest from reference TRBV11-2 and TRBJ1-4 gives the full variable domain: EAGVAQSPRYKIIEKRQSVAFWCNPISGHATLYWYQQILGQGPKLLIQFQNNGVVDDSQLPKDRFSAERLKGVDSTLKIQPAKLEDSAVYLCASSLGGEKLFFGSGTQLSVL.

This rearrangement joins TRBV30 to TRBJ1-2; D may be TRBD1 (6 bases). Trimming stripped 8 bases from V and 2 bases from J, with 12 bases between. The CDR3 runs 12 residues. CDR1 is GTSNPN, CDR2 SVGIG, per germline (reference sequence). DNA of the CDR3: TGTGCCGACAGGCCCCCGAACTATGGCTACACCTTC. Translating gives CADRPPNYGYTF.

The V and J genes are TRBV7-3 and TRBJ2-5; TRBD2 matches 8 bases. Germline V gene data show CDR1 as SGHTA and CDR2 as FQGTGA. The CDR3 length is 15 residues. J was trimmed by 3 bases and V by 5 bases; bases with no gene match: 8. The CDR3 nucleotides are TGTGCCAGCAGCATGAACGGGGGGGCGAAAGAGACCCAGTACTTC. Translation: CASSMNGGAKETQYF.

V and J are TRBV4-1 and TRBJ1-4, with D hard to call. V was pared by 4 bases and J by 0 bases, with 12 bases between. The germline V gene encodes CDR1 MGHRA and CDR2 YSYEKL. CDR3 size: 16 residues. The CDR3: CASSPGHGTTNEKLFF. The CDR3 nucleotides are TGCGCCAGCAGCCCCGGGCACGGAACAACTAATGAAAAACTGTTTTTT.

This chain uses TRBV12-5 with TRBJ1-1; tentatively, D is TRBD1 (6 bases). The V gene lost 1 base and the J gene lost 6 bases, with 9 bases spanning the gap. The CDR3 has 13 residues. Germline lookup yields CDR1 LGHNT and CDR2 FRNRAP. The CDR3: CASGLGQGPEAFF. CDR3 nucleotide sequence: TGTGCTAGTGGTTTGGGCCAGGGGCCTGAAGCTTTCTTT.

V usage is TRBV18 and J usage is TRBJ2-1; 9 bases are shared with TRBD2. The V gene end was trimmed by 0 bases and the J gene end by 3 bases; junction bases not matched to a gene: 3. Germline values: CDR1 KGHSH, CDR2 LQKENI. The length of the CDR3 is 16 residues. The CDR3 loop is CASSPPSGGLYNEQFF. In DNA, the CDR3 is TGTGCCAGCTCACCACCTAGCGGGGGACTCTACAATGAGCAGTTCTTC.

This clone was counted a single time. The V gene is TRBV4-3, the J gene TRBJ1-6, with a weak D call TRBD1 (5 bases). Trimming shortened V by 0 bases and J by 10 bases, and 13 bases separated the two germline ends. This CDR3 has 15 amino acids. CDR1 and CDR2 (germline): LGHNA, YSLEER. CDR3 sequence reads: CASSQDQGLNSPLHF. The CDR3 DNA sequence: TGCGCCAGCAGCCAAGATCAGGGACTGAACTCACCCCTCCACTTT.

Comments on this clone: Given the absence of the conserved phenylalanine or tryptophan at the CDR3 end, a read error is likely. V and J are TRBV2 and TRBJ2-2; D might be TRBD1 (7 bases). This CDR3 has 13 amino acids. Trimming shortened V by 3 bases and J by 6 bases, and 8 bases separated the two germline ends. The germline V gene encodes CDR1 SNHLY and CDR2 FYNNEI. The CDR3 nucleotides are TGTGCCAGCAGTGACAGGGGGGCCGGGGAGCTGTTTCTT. Its translation is CASSDRGAGELFL.

This sequence joins TRBV4-3 and TRBJ2-5; D gene unclear. V was clipped by 4 bases and J by 1 base, with 7 bases between them. Per the germline V gene, CDR1 is LGHNA and CDR2 is YSLEER. This CDR3 has 13 amino acids. For the CDR3, the DNA is TGCGCCAGCAGCCCAGAGACCCAAGAGACCCAGTACTTC. Protein product: CASSPETQETQYF.

The chain recombines TRBV25-1 with TRBJ2-7, with 7 bases fitting TRBD1. V lost 3 bases and J lost 3; bases outside the gene matches: 5. The CDR3 spans 14 residues. Germline-derived CDR1 and CDR2 are MGHDK and SYGVNS. For the CDR3, the DNA is TGTGCCAGCAGTGATCCGGGACAGTACTACGAGCAGTACTTC. Amino acids: CASSDPGQYYEQYF.

The chain has TRBV19 and TRBJ2-7, with D perhaps being TRBD1 or TRBD2 (5 bases each). Per germline, CDR1 LNHDA and CDR2 SQIVND (reference sequence). Trimming cost V 5 bases and J 1 base, with 12 bases left between them. This CDR3 spans 14 amino acids. In DNA form, the CDR3 reads TGTGCCAGTAGTCTCGGGGACCTGTCCTACGAGCAGTACTTC. This gives the protein CASSLGDLSYEQYF. Variable domain in full (rest from reference TRBV19 and TRBJ2-7): DGGITQSPKYLFRKEGQNVTLSCEQNLNHDAMYWYRQDPGQGLRLIYYSQIVNDFQKGDIAEGYSVSREKKESFPLTVTSAQKNPTAFYLCASSLGDLSYEQYFGPGTRLTVT.

V gene TRBV10-3 combines with J gene TRBJ2-3; 7 bases are a match to TRBD1. The V and J ends lost 6 bases and 2 bases, in that order; junction bases with no gene match: 5. The CDR3 spans 14 residues. CDR1 is ENHRY and CDR2 is SYGVKD in the germline V gene. CDR3 sequence reads: CAISTDRDTDTQYF. In DNA, the CDR3 is TGTGCCATCAGCACTGACAGGGACACAGATACGCAGTATTTT.

The chain is built from TRBV7-9 and TRBJ2-3; D may be TRBD2 (5 bases). Between the trimmed V and J ends, which lost 5 bases and 4 bases, there was a span of 10 bases. The CDR3 sequence is 13 residues long. Germline CDR1 SEHNR, CDR2 FQNEAQ (reference sequence). The CDR3 bases are TGTGCCAGCAGCGAAGCGGACGCAGATACGCAGTATTTT. As protein: CASSEADADTQYF.

The chain recombines TRBV7-9 with TRBJ2-1; 10 nucleotides agree with TRBD1. There are 13 residues in the CDR3. Per the germline V gene, CDR1 is SEHNR and CDR2 is FQNEAQ (reference sequence). With V trimmed by 6 bases and J by 8 bases, 4 bases remained unmatched. The CDR3 DNA sequence: TGTGCCAGCAGTCAGACAGGGGGCTATGAGCAGTTCTTC. Amino acid sequence: CASSQTGGYEQFF.

CDR3 DNA: TGTGCCAGCAGCGTAGGTGGGGGGAACACCGGGGAGCTGTTTTTT. It is translated as CASSVGGGNTGELFF. The chain uses TRBV9 and TRBJ2-2; D tentatively fits TRBD1 or TRBD2 (5 bases each). The germline V and J ends were trimmed by 0 bases and 1 base, with 7 bases remaining between them. CDR3 size: 15 residues. Per germline, CDR1 SGDLS and CDR2 YYNGEE.

The V and J genes are TRBV20-1 and TRBJ1-2, with a possible D match to TRBD1 (6 bases). This CDR3 region has 11 residues. The germline CDR1 and CDR2 sequences are DFQATT and SNEGSKA (reference sequence). V was trimmed by 6 bases and J by 8 bases, leaving 13 bases between them. The CDR3 region has the DNA TGCAGTGCACAGGGTGGGGACGGCTACACCTTC. It yields the protein CSAQGGDGYTF.

The chain recombines TRBV4-2 with TRBJ1-2; weak D call: TRBD1 (5 bases). This CDR3 region has 16 residues. Germline CDR1 is LGHNA and CDR2 is YNFKEQ. V shed 1 base and J shed 4 bases, with 16 bases lying between them. For the CDR3, the DNA is TGTGCCAGCAGCCAAGGGGCGCCCCGTGGGGGCTATGGCTACACCTTC. Amino acids: CASSQGAPRGGYGYTF.

This chain uses TRBV5-6 with TRBJ2-5; the match to TRBD1 covers 7 bases. The germline V gene has CDR1 SGHDT and CDR2 YYEEEE. CDR3 length: 16 residues. Trimming cost V 4 bases and J 5 bases; bases outside gene matches: 14. CDR3 DNA: TGTGCCAGCAGCCTCGACAGGGCCATTGAGGGGGAGACCCAGTACTTC. It codes for CASSLDRAIEGETQYF.

The rearrangement uses TRBV7-2 and TRBJ2-3; no reliable D call. CDR3 length: 12 amino acids. V lost 2 bases and J lost 4, with 4 bases in between. From germline, CDR1 is SGHTA and CDR2 FQGNSA. Here the CDR3 reads CASSLYPDTQYF. For the CDR3, the DNA is TGTGCCAGCAGCTTATACCCAGATACGCAGTATTTT.

The V gene is TRBV10-3, the J gene TRBJ2-3, with D uncertain. With 6 bases removed from V and 2 bases from J, the gap between germline ends came to 15 bases. This CDR3 is built from 15 residues. Germline CDR1 ENHRY, CDR2 SYGVKD. In nucleotides, the CDR3 is TGTGCCATCAGCCCCGCCGGGCCCCTCACAGATACGCAGTATTTT. Translating it yields CAISPAGPLTDTQYF.

This chain joins TRBV5-4 and TRBJ1-1; a weak D match, TRBD1 (5 bases). Germline CDR1 reads SGHNT; CDR2 reads YYREEE (reference sequence). The CDR3 has 13 residues. V dropped 3 bases and J dropped 1 base, with 7 bases sitting between them. CDR3 amino acids: CASSWGRNTEAFF. The CDR3 region has the DNA TGTGCCAGCAGCTGGGGACGGAACACTGAAGCTTTCTTT.

The rearrangement joins TRBV11-1 to TRBJ2-3; TRBD1 is a possible D gene (6 bases). With 4 bases removed from V and 3 bases from J, the gap between germline ends came to 14 bases. The CDR3 consists of 15 residues. Germline CDR1 is SGHAT and CDR2 is FQDESV (reference sequence). CDR3 DNA sequence: TGTGCCAGCAGCTCCCCCGGCAGGGGAACAGATACGCAGTATTTT. Translated, it gives CASSSPGRGTDTQYF.

V is TRBV2 and J is TRBJ1-1, with TRBD1 as a possible D gene (5 bases). Looked up from germline, CDR1 is SNHLY and CDR2 is FYNNEI. Trimming took 6 bases from V and 3 from J, leaving 11 bases between them. The CDR3 has 13 residues. CDR3 region: CASSADRDTEAFF. For the CDR3, the DNA is TGTGCCAGCAGCGCCGACAGAGACACTGAAGCTTTCTTT.